The rows below give T cell receptor beta chains drawn from one sample of a study of response to subunit inactivated influenza vaccine. TCRdb itself ran the RT-PCR reads through MiXCR, one entry per CDR3 protein. The sample yields a few hundred thousand distinct CDR3 sequences, 11% seen once. Here the sequenced sample was PBMCs from blood, taken roughly 47 days after vaccination. The receptors originated from a man in his forties or fifties who received an inactivated influenza vaccine. CDR3s include the opening cysteine and the closing phenylalanine or tryptophan. Fields, in order: J gene, V gene, D gene, clone size, CDR3 protein, CDR3 DNA. D genes are given only for firm matches. Rows may omit the clone size; those that give it use once, few, many or a size class.

J gene: TRBJ2-3
V gene: TRBV13
D gene: TRBD2
clone size: -
CDR3 protein: CASSRRRGDGTDTQYF
CDR3 DNA: TGTGCCAGCAGCCGTAGGCGGGGGGACGGCACAGATACGCAGTATTTT

J gene: TRBJ1-2
V gene: TRBV4-3
D gene: TRBD1
clone size: few
CDR3 protein: CASSPWTGGEANYGYTF
CDR3 DNA: TGCGCCAGCAGCCCGTGGACAGGGGGCGAGGCTAACTATGGCTACACCTTC

J gene: TRBJ1-6
V gene: TRBV18
D gene: -
clone size: few
CDR3 protein: CASSPQGPPYNSPLHF
CDR3 DNA: TGTGCCAGCTCACCCCAGGGACCCCCCTATAATTCACCCCTCCACTTT

J gene: TRBJ2-3
V gene: TRBV27
D gene: TRBD2
clone size: few
CDR3 protein: CASRPGLAGRDTQYF
CDR3 DNA: TGTGCCAGCAGACCGGGACTAGCGGGTAGAGATACGCAGTATTTT

J gene: TRBJ1-1
V gene: TRBV9
D gene: -
clone size: few
CDR3 protein: CASSSPLEPRTGHTEAFF
CDR3 DNA: TGTGCCAGCAGCTCCCCCCTGGAACCCCGAACAGGTCACACTGAAGCTTTCTTT

J gene: TRBJ2-2
V gene: TRBV7-9
D gene: -
clone size: many
CDR3 protein: CASSLHGNTGELFF
CDR3 DNA: TGTGCCAGCAGCCTACACGGGAACACCGGGGAGCTGTTTTTT

J gene: TRBJ2-6
V gene: TRBV12-3/TRBV12-4
D gene: -
clone size: many
CDR3 protein: CASSLGGISGANVLTF
CDR3 DNA: TGTGCCAGCAGTTTAGGAGGGATCTCTGGGGCCAACGTCCTGACTTTC

J gene: TRBJ2-7
V gene: TRBV6-2/TRBV6-3
D gene: -
clone size: few
CDR3 protein: CASTPGSPPLYEQYF
CDR3 DNA: TGTGCCAGCACCCCCGGTTCCCCTCCGCTTTACGAGCAGTACTTC

J gene: TRBJ2-1
V gene: TRBV28
D gene: TRBD2
clone size: few
CDR3 protein: CASSFWGRAGDEQFF
CDR3 DNA: TGTGCCAGCAGTTTCTGGGGGAGGGCCGGGGATGAGCAGTTCTTC

J gene: TRBJ2-6
V gene: TRBV3-1
D gene: TRBD1
clone size: -
CDR3 protein: CASSQRGTGGSGANVLTF
CDR3 DNA: TGTGCCAGCAGCCAAAGAGGGACAGGGGGCTCTGGGGCCAACGTCCTGACTTTC

J gene: TRBJ2-3
V gene: TRBV7-2
D gene: TRBD1
clone size: -
CDR3 protein: CASSSQDRGVADTQYF
CDR3 DNA: TGTGCCAGCAGCTCCCAAGACAGGGGGGTTGCAGATACGCAGTATTTT

J gene: TRBJ2-1
V gene: TRBV20-1
D gene: TRBD1
clone size: -
CDR3 protein: CSASHRDRYNEQFF
CDR3 DNA: TGCAGTGCTTCTCACCGGGACAGATACAATGAGCAGTTCTTC

J gene: TRBJ2-7
V gene: TRBV5-1
D gene: TRBD2
clone size: many
CDR3 protein: CASSLGLAGTGEQYF
CDR3 DNA: TGCGCCAGCAGCTTGGGACTAGCGGGCACCGGCGAGCAGTACTTC

J gene: TRBJ2-7
V gene: TRBV12-3/TRBV12-4
D gene: -
clone size: many
CDR3 protein: CASSLRQDYEQYF
CDR3 DNA: TGTGCCAGCAGTTTGAGACAGGACTACGAGCAGTACTTC

J gene: TRBJ2-2
V gene: TRBV12-3/TRBV12-4
D gene: -
clone size: many
CDR3 protein: CASGTPPGELFF
CDR3 DNA: TGTGCCAGCGGGACCCCGCCCGGGGAGCTGTTTTTT

J gene: TRBJ2-5
V gene: TRBV7-8
D gene: TRBD2
clone size: many
CDR3 protein: CASSPMRTSRAQETQYF
CDR3 DNA: TGTGCCAGCAGCCCCATGAGGACTAGCAGAGCTCAAGAGACCCAGTACTTC

J gene: TRBJ1-4
V gene: TRBV11-2
D gene: -
clone size: -
CDR3 protein: CASSSPGPNEKLFF
CDR3 DNA: TGTGCCAGCAGCTCTCCGGGTCCTAATGAAAAACTGTTTTTT

J gene: TRBJ1-2
V gene: TRBV3-1
D gene: TRBD1
clone size: -
CDR3 protein: CASSQAGQGARGYTF
CDR3 DNA: TGTGCCAGCAGCCAGGCGGGACAGGGGGCGCGTGGCTACACCTTC

J gene: TRBJ2-3
V gene: TRBV4-3
D gene: -
clone size: many
CDR3 protein: CASSQEAGWTDTQYF
CDR3 DNA: TGCGCCAGCAGCCAAGAGGCAGGGTGGACAGATACGCAGTATTTT

J gene: TRBJ2-1
V gene: TRBV5-1
D gene: -
clone size: -
CDR3 protein: CASRMTGSSYNEQFF
CDR3 DNA: TGCGCCAGCAGGATGACTGGTAGCTCCTACAATGAGCAGTTCTTC

J gene: TRBJ2-3
V gene: TRBV7-9
D gene: -
clone size: few
CDR3 protein: CASQGTDTQYF
CDR3 DNA: TGTGCCAGTCAGGGGACAGATACGCAGTATTTT

J gene: TRBJ1-1
V gene: TRBV2
D gene: -
clone size: many
CDR3 protein: CASTMEGMGTEAFF
CDR3 DNA: TGTGCCAGCACCATGGAGGGGATGGGCACTGAAGCTTTCTTT

J gene: TRBJ2-7
V gene: TRBV20-1
D gene: TRBD2
clone size: many
CDR3 protein: CSARVPRLAGGYEQYF
CDR3 DNA: TGCAGTGCTAGAGTTCCTCGACTAGCGGGAGGATACGAGCAGTACTTC

J gene: TRBJ2-7
V gene: TRBV5-1
D gene: TRBD1
clone size: many
CDR3 protein: CASSLVRTGSYEQYF
CDR3 DNA: TGCGCCAGCAGCTTGGTGCGGACAGGGTCCTACGAGCAGTACTTC

J gene: TRBJ2-3
V gene: TRBV30
D gene: TRBD1
clone size: few
CDR3 protein: CAWSLLTGGSLAADTQYF
CDR3 DNA: TGTGCCTGGAGCCTTCTGACAGGGGGGAGTTTGGCGGCGGATACGCAGTATTTT

J gene: TRBJ2-7
V gene: TRBV10-3
D gene: TRBD1
clone size: few
CDR3 protein: CAISSDREEQYF
CDR3 DNA: TGTGCCATCAGCTCGGACAGGGAAGAGCAGTACTTC

J gene: TRBJ2-1
V gene: TRBV20-1
D gene: TRBD2
clone size: many
CDR3 protein: CSASAQAGDYNEQFF
CDR3 DNA: TGCAGTGCCTCAGCGCAGGCGGGGGATTACAATGAGCAGTTCTTC

J gene: TRBJ2-3
V gene: TRBV28
D gene: -
clone size: many
CDR3 protein: CASSLLAGTELHTQYF
CDR3 DNA: TGTGCCAGCAGTTTATTAGCCGGGACTGAGCTACATACGCAGTATTTT

J gene: TRBJ2-1
V gene: TRBV6-2/TRBV6-3
D gene: TRBD2
clone size: -
CDR3 protein: CASGLAGNEQFF
CDR3 DNA: TGTGCCAGCGGTTTAGCGGGAAATGAGCAGTTCTTC